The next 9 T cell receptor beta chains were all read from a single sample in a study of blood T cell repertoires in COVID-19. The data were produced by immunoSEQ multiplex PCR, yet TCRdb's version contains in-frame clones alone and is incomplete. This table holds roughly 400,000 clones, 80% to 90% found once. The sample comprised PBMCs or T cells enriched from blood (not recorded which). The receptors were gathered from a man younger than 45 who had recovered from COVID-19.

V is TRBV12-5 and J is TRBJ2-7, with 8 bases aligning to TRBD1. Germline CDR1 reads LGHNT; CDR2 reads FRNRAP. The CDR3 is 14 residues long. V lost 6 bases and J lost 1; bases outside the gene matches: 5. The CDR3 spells CASGAGTGSYEQYF. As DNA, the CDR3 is TGTGCTAGTGGGGCCGGGACAGGATCCTACGAGCAGTACTTC. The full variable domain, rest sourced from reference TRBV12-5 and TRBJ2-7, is DARVTQTPRHKVTEMGQEVTMRCQPILGHNTVFWYRQTMMQGLELLAYFRNRAPLDDSGMPKDRFSAEMPDATLATLKIQPSEPRDSAVYFCASGAGTGSYEQYFGPGTRLTVT.

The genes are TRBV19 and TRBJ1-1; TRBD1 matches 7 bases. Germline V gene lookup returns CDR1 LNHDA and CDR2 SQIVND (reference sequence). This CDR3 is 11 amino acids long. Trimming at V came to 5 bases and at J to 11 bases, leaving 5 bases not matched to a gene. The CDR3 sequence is CASSPGGPAFF. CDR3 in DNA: TGTGCCAGTAGTCCAGGGGGGCCGGCTTTCTTT.

The CDR3 coding sequence is TGTGCCAGCAGTTTCCAGTTCCAAGAGACCCAGTACTTC. Its protein is CASSFQFQETQYF. V and J are TRBV28 and TRBJ2-5; D remains ambiguous. The germline CDR1 and CDR2 sequences are MDHEN and SYDVKM. The CDR3 has 13 amino acids. Trimming removed 3 bases at V and 1 base at J, with 6 bases between.

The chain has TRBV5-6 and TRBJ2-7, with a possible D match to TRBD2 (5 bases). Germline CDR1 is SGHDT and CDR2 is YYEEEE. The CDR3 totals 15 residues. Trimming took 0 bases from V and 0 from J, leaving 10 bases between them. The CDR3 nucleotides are TGTGCCAGCAGCTTGGAGAGGGAAAACTCCTACGAGCAGTACTTC. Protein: CASSLERENSYEQYF. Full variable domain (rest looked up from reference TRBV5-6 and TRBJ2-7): DAGVTQSPTHLIKTRGQQVTLRCSPKSGHDTVSWYQQALGQGPQFIFQYYEEEERQRGNFPDRFSGHQFPNYSSELNVNALLLGDSALYLCASSLERENSYEQYFGPGTRLTVT.

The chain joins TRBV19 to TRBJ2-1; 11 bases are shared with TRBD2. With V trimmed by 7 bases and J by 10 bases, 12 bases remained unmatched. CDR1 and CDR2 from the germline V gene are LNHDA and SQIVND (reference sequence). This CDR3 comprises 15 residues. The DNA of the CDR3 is TGTGCCAGTACCCACGAACCTAGCGGGAGGAGGGAGCAGTTCTTC. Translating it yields CASTHEPSGRREQFF. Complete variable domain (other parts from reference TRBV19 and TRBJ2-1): DGGITQSPKYLFRKEGQNVTLSCEQNLNHDAMYWYRQDPGQGLRLIYYSQIVNDFQKGDIAEGYSVSREKKESFPLTVTSAQKNPTAFYLCASTHEPSGRREQFFGPGTRLTVL.

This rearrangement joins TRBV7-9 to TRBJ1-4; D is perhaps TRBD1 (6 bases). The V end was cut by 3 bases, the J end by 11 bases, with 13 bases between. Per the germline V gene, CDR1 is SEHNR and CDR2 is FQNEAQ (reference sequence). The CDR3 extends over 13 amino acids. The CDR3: CASSFPDRPKLFF. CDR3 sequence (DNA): TGTGCCAGCAGCTTCCCGGACAGACCTAAACTGTTTTTT.

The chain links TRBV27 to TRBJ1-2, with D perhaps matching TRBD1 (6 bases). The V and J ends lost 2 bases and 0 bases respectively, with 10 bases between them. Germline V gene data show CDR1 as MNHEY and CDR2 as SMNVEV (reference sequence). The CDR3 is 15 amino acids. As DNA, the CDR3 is TGTGCCAGCAGTTTAGCGACAGGAGCTAACTATGGCTACACCTTC. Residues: CASSLATGANYGYTF.

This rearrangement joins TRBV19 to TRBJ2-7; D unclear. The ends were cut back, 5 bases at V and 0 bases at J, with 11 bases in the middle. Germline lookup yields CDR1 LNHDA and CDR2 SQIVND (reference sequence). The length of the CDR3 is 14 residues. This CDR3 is CASSPNLYSYEQYF. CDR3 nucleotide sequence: TGTGCCAGTAGTCCGAACCTCTACTCCTACGAGCAGTACTTC.

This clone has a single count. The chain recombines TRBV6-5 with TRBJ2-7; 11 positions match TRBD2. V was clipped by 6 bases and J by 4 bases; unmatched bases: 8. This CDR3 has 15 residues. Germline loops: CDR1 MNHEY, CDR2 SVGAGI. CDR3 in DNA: TGTGCCAGCAGGGCGACTAGCGGGAACGTTTACGAGCAGTACTTC. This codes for CASRATSGNVYEQYF.